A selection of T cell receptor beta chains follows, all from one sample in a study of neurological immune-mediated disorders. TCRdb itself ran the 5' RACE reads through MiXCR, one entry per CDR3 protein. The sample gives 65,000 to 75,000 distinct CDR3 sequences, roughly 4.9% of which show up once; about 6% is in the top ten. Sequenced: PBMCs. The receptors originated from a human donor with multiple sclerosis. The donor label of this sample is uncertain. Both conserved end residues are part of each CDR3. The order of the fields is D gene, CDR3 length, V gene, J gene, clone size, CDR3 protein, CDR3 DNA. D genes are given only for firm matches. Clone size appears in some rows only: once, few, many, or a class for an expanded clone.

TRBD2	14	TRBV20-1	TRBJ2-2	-	CSARGAGRVGELFF	TGCAGTGCTAGAGGGGCAGGGAGGGTCGGGGAGCTGTTTTTT
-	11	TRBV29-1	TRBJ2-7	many	CSGVSSYEQYF	TGCAGCGGGGTAAGCTCCTACGAGCAGTACTTC
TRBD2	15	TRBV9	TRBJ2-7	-	CASSFSGGVLYEQYF	TGTGCCAGCAGCTTTAGCGGGGGGGTCTTATACGAGCAGTACTTC
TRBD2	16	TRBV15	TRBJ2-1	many	CATSRAWGLANNEQFF	TGTGCCACCAGCAGAGCGTGGGGACTAGCGAACAATGAGCAGTTCTTC
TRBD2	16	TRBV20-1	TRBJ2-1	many	CSALHRGSGGLDEQFF	TGCAGTGCCCTCCACCGAGGGAGCGGGGGGCTGGATGAGCAGTTCTTC
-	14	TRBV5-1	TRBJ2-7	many	CASSYGGQFYEQYF	TGCGCCAGCAGCTATGGCGGGCAATTCTACGAGCAGTACTTC
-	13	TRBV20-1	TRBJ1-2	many	CSARQGRGYGYTF	TGCAGTGCTAGACAGGGGAGGGGGTATGGCTACACCTTC
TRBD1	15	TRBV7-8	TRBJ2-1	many	CASSKDRGRMNEQFF	TGTGCCAGCAGCAAGGACAGGGGGCGCATGAATGAGCAGTTCTTC
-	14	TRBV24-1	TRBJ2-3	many	CATSDSRASDTQYF	TGTGCCACCAGTGATTCCAGAGCCTCGGATACGCAGTATTTT
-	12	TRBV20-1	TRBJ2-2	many	CSARWNTGELFF	TGCAGTGCCCGGTGGAACACCGGGGAGCTGTTTTTT